One sample yielded the 7 T cell receptor beta chains listed below, sequenced in a study of T cells in women clearing cervical HPV infection. Sequencing was performed with immunoSEQ multiplex PCR; in TCRdb, only in-frame clones are kept and a portion is missing. The sample table sets out about 16,000 clones. The material sequenced was blood buffy coat. The origin of the receptors is a woman between 18 and 75 years old with a cervical HPV16 infection that either progressed to CIN3+ or cleared (not recorded which).

As regards this clone: The read ends 3 residues before the CDR3 terminus; that terminus is restored from the germline J gene. The gene calls are TRBV10-2 and TRBJ2-3; maybe TRBD2 (6 bases). Germline CDR1 WSHSY, CDR2 SAAADI. The V gene lost 2 bases and the J gene lost 8 bases, with 11 bases spanning the gap. The CDR3 is made up of 13 amino acids. CDR3 bases read: TGCGCCAGCAGTGAGCCCCGGAGGGGTACG. Protein: CASSEPRRGT. The entire CDR3 protein is CASSEPRRGTQYF.

Points on this clone: Read data end 3 residues before the CDR3 end; the end is taken from the germline J gene. The chain couples TRBV11-3 to TRBJ2-5; D unresolved. V was trimmed by 5 bases and J by 1 base, leaving 11 bases between them. The germline V gene has CDR1 SGHNT and CDR2 YENEEA. CDR3 length: 14 amino acids. The covered CDR3 bases are TGTGCCAGCAGCCCGCGCAGCGCCCAAGAGACC. It specifies CASSPRSAQET. The complete CDR3 sequence is CASSPRSAQETQYF.

A remark on this clone: The CDR3 end falls 3 residues outside the read, so it is completed with the germline J gene. The V gene is TRBV7-8, the J gene TRBJ2-7, with TRBD2 matching over 13 bases. Trimming took 5 bases from V and 3 from J; bases not matched to a gene: 4. The CDR3 sequence is 15 residues long. Germline loops: CDR1 SGHVS, CDR2 FQNEAQ. The CDR3 bases that were read are TGTGCCAGCAGCAGAGGACTAGCGGGAGTCTACGAG. It specifies CASSRGLAGVYE. The CDR3 as a whole reads CASSRGLAGVYEQYF.

As concerns this clone: Read coverage stops 3 residues before the CDR3 terminus; the germline J gene supplies the remainder. The rearrangement uses TRBV11-2 and TRBJ2-1; TRBD1 matches at 9 bases. V lost 5 bases and J lost 7; bases outside the gene matches: 3. Germline V gene data show CDR1 as SGHAT and CDR2 as FQNNGV. CDR3 length: 13 residues. CDR3 amino acids: CASSTGTGNEQFF. The CDR3 bases that were read are TGTGCCAGCAGCACCGGGACAGGGAATGAG.

A word on this clone: The read comes to an end 3 residues before the CDR3 does, leaving the germline J gene to fill in the end. The V call is TRBV10-3, the J call TRBJ2-1; the match to TRBD2 covers 12 bases. Germline V gene sequence: CDR1 ENHRY, CDR2 SYGVKD. Unmatched junction bases numbered 6, after V lost 6 bases and J lost 6 bases. This CDR3 has 15 amino acids. The sequenced CDR3 bases are TGTGCCATCAGCAAGACTAGCGGGAGTGGCAATGAG. Amino acids: CAISKTSGSGNE. The whole CDR3 sequence is CAISKTSGSGNEQFF.

The sequenced CDR3 bases are TGTGCCAGCAGCAAGAACAGGGCTCAGCCC. Translating it yields CASSKNRAQP. The entire CDR3 protein is CASSKNRAQPQHF. The chain has TRBV6-2 or TRBV6-3 and TRBJ1-5; D is possibly TRBD1 (6 bases). The read terminates 3 residues before the CDR3 end, so the remaining end is supplied by the germline J gene. CDR1 is MNHEY and CDR2 is SVGEGT in the germline V gene. There are 13 residues in the CDR3. V lost 6 bases, J lost 6 bases, and 12 bases lay in between.

With regard to this clone: The sequence runs out 3 residues before the end of the CDR3; the remainder is reconstructed from the germline J gene. The J gene is TRBJ2-5, the V gene TRBV2; the match to TRBD1 covers 9 bases. This CDR3 has 15 residues. CDR1 is SNHLY, CDR2 FYNNEI, per germline. The trim removed 3 bases at V and 4 bases at J, leaving 6 bases unmatched. CDR3 DNA, as far as it was read: TGTGCCAGCAGTGAGGGACAGGGACTACCAGAGACC. It yields the protein CASSEGQGLPET. The CDR3, in full, reads CASSEGQGLPETQYF.